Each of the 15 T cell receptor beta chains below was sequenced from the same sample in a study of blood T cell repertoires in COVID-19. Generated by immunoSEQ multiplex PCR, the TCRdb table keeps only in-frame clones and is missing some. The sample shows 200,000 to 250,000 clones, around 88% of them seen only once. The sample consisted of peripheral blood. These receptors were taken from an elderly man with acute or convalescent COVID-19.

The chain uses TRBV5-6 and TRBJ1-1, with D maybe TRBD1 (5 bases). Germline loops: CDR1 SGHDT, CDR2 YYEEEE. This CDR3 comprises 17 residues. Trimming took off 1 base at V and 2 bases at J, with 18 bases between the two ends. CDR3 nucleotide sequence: TGTGCCAGCAGCTTGTATCTGGGGGAGGCTTTCAACACTGAAGCTTTCTTT. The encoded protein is CASSLYLGEAFNTEAFF. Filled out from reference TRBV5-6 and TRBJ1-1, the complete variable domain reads DAGVTQSPTHLIKTRGQQVTLRCSPKSGHDTVSWYQQALGQGPQFIFQYYEEEERQRGNFPDRFSGHQFPNYSSELNVNALLLGDSALYLCASSLYLGEAFNTEAFFGQGTRLTVV.

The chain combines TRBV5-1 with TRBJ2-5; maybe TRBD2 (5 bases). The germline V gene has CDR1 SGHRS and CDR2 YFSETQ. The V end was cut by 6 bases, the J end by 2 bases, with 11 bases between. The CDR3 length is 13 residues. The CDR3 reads CASTEPGQETQYF. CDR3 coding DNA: TGCGCCAGCACCGAGCCGGGACAAGAGACCCAGTACTTC.

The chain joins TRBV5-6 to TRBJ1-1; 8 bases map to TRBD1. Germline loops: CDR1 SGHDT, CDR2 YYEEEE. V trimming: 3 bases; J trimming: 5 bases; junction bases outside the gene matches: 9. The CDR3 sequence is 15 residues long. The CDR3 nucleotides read TGTGCCAGCAGCTCGGCGGACAGGGTGGAAACTGAAGCTTTCTTT. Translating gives CASSSADRVETEAFF.

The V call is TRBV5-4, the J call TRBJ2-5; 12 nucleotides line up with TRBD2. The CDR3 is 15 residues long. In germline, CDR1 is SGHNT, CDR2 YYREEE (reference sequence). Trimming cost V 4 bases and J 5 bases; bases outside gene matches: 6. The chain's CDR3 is CASSTGLAGRETQYF. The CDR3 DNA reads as TGTGCCAGCAGCACCGGACTAGCGGGGAGGGAGACCCAGTACTTC. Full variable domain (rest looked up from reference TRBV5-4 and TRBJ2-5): ETGVTQSPTHLIKTRGQQVTLRCSSQSGHNTVSWYQQALGQGPQFIFQYYREEENGRGNFPPRFSGLQFPNYSSELNVNALELDDSALYLCASSTGLAGRETQYFGPGTRLLVL.

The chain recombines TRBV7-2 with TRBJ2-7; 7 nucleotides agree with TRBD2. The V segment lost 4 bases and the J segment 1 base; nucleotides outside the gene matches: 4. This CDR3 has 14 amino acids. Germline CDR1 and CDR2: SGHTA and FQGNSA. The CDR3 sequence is CASSSQRESYEQYF. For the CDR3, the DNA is TGTGCCAGCAGCTCTCAGCGGGAATCCTACGAGCAGTACTTC.

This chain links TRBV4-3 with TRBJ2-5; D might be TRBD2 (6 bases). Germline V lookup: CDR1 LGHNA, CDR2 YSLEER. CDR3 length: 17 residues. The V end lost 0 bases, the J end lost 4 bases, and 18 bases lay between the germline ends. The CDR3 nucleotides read TGCGCCAGCAGCCAAGATGAAACGGGGGAAGAAGGAGAGACCCAGTACTTC. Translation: CASSQDETGEEGETQYF.

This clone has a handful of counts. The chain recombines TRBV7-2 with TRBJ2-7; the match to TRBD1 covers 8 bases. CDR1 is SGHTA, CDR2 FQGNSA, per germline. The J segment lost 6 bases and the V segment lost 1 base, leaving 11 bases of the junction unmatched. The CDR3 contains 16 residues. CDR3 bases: TGTGCCAGCAGCTTAGTAGGGCAGGGGGCGAGAGGCGAGCAGTACTTC. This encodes CASSLVGQGARGEQYF.

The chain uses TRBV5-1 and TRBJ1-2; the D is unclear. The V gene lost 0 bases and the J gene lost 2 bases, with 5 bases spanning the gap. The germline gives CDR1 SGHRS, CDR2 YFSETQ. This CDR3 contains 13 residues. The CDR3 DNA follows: TGCGCCAGCAGCTTGGACGGGAACTATGGCTACACCTTC. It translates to CASSLDGNYGYTF.

CDR3 in DNA: TGTGCCAGCAGTTTACGCTCAGCGGGAGGGCCTCCCGGGGAGCTGTTTTTT. Its translation: CASSLRSAGGPPGELFF. The genes are TRBV27 and TRBJ2-2; 10 bases agree with TRBD2. Looked up from germline, CDR1 is MNHEY and CDR2 is SMNVEV (reference sequence). Trimming removed 2 bases from V and 6 bases from J; junction bases left unmatched: 9. This CDR3 is built from 17 residues.

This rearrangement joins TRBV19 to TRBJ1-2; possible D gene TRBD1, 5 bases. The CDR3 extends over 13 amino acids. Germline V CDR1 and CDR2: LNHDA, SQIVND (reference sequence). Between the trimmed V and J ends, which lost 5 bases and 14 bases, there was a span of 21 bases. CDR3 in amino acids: CASSALQGSGNTF. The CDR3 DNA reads TGTGCCAGTAGTGCCCTCCAGGGCAGTGGGAATACCTTC.

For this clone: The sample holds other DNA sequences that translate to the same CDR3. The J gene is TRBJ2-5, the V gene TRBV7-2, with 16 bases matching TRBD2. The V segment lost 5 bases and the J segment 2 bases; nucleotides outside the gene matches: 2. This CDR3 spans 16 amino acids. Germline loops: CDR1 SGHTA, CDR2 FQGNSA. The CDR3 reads CASSPGLAGGQETQYF. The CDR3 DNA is TGTGCCAGCAGCCCGGGACTAGCGGGGGGGCAAGAGACCCAGTACTTC.

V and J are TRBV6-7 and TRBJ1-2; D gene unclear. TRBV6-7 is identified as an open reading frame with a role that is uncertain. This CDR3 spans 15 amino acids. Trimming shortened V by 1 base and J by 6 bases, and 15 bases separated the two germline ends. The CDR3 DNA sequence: TGTGCCAGCAGTTACTTCCCTCCCGGAGGGAATGGCTACACCTTC. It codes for CASSYFPPGGNGYTF.

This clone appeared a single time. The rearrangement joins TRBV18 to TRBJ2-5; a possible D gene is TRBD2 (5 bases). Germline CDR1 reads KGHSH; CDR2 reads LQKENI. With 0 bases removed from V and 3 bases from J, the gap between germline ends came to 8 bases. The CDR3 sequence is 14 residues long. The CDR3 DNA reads TGTGCCAGCTCACCACCTCTAGCAGAAGAGACCCAGTACTTC. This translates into CASSPPLAEETQYF.

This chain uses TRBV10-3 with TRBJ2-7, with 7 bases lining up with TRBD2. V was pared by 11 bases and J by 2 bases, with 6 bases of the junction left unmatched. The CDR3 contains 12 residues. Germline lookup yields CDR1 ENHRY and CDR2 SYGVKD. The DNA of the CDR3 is TGTGCCTGCGGGGGTGGGACCTACGAGCAGTACTTC. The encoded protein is CACGGGTYEQYF.

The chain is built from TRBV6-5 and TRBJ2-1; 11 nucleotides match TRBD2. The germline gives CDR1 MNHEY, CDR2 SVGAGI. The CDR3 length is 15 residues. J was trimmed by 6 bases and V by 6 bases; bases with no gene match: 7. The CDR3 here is CASRPATSGINEQFF. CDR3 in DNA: TGTGCCAGCAGACCAGCGACTAGCGGGATCAATGAGCAGTTCTTC.